These T cell receptor beta chains were read from a single sample in a study of blood T cell repertoires in COVID-19. Libraries were prepared by immunoSEQ multiplex PCR; TCRdb keeps only in-frame clonotypes and omits some of them. The sample has under 550,000 clones, approximately 90% seen once. The sequenced sample consisted of peripheral blood. All receptors come from a man in his late teens or twenties with COVID-19, enrolled during active disease. The CDR3 runs from the conserved cysteine through the conserved F or W. Each record gives: CDR3 DNA, CDR3 protein, D gene, V gene, clone size, J gene. D genes are given only for firm matches. Where a row states a size, it is once, few, many or the class of an expanded clone; other rows omit it.

DNA: TGTGCCAGCAGTTACTCGACGGGGCAAGAGACCCAGTACTTC; CDR3: CASSYSTGQETQYF; D: -; V: TRBV6-5; size: -; J: TRBJ2-5
DNA: TGTGCCAGCAGCTTGGTTGGTCTAGCACTGGATACCGGGGAGCTGTTTTTT; CDR3: CASSLVGLALDTGELFF; D: -; V: TRBV5-4; size: -; J: TRBJ2-2
DNA: TGTGCCAGCAGCTCCCAGGGATTGAACACTGAAGCTTTCTTT; CDR3: CASSSQGLNTEAFF; D: -; V: TRBV7-9; size: -; J: TRBJ1-1
DNA: TGTGCCAGCAGTTTCCTTAGCGGGGGCTCCTACGAGCAGTACTTC; CDR3: CASSFLSGGSYEQYF; D: TRBD2; V: TRBV6-6; size: -; J: TRBJ2-7
DNA: TGTGCCAGCCACGGGGGGTACTCCTACGAGCAGTACTTC; CDR3: CASHGGYSYEQYF; D: TRBD2; V: TRBV6-5; size: -; J: TRBJ2-7
DNA: TGTGCCAGCGTTCTCCCGGCGGACTATAGCAATCAGCCCCAGCATTTT; CDR3: CASVLPADYSNQPQHF; D: -; V: TRBV27; size: -; J: TRBJ1-5
DNA: TGCAGTGCTAGTCTAGTACAAGAGACCCAGTACTTC; CDR3: CSASLVQETQYF; D: -; V: TRBV20-1; size: -; J: TRBJ2-5
DNA: TGTGCCAGCAGTCCTACAGGGGGAGGGAACTATGGCTACACCTTC; CDR3: CASSPTGGGNYGYTF; D: TRBD1; V: TRBV27; size: -; J: TRBJ1-2
DNA: TGTGCCAGCAGCTTAGGTGGGCTCTCCTACGAGCAGTACTTC; CDR3: CASSLGGLSYEQYF; D: -; V: TRBV7-9; size: -; J: TRBJ2-7
DNA: TGTGCCAGCAGCCCAGTTCAGGCCAATGAGCAGTTCTTC; CDR3: CASSPVQANEQFF; D: -; V: TRBV7-8; size: -; J: TRBJ2-1
DNA: TGTGCCAGCAGCCAAGATTCCCGGGGGGGTTACTCCGGTGAGCAGTTCTTC; CDR3: CASSQDSRGGYSGEQFF; D: TRBD2; V: TRBV3-1/TRBV3-2; size: -; J: TRBJ2-1
DNA: TGTGCTAGTGGTTCCACGACGGTGGGGGGAGGAGAGACCCAGTACTTC; CDR3: CASGSTTVGGGETQYF; D: -; V: TRBV12-5; size: -; J: TRBJ2-5
DNA: TGTGCCAGCAGCTTGGAGGGACTAGTGGTTCCCATCCTCACAGATACGCAGTATTTT; CDR3: CASSLEGLVVPILTDTQYF; D: TRBD2; V: TRBV5-4; size: once; J: TRBJ2-3
DNA: TGTGCCAGCAGCTTAGAGGGACTAGCGGGACGTGAGACCCAGTACTTC; CDR3: CASSLEGLAGRETQYF; D: TRBD2; V: TRBV7-2; size: -; J: TRBJ2-5
DNA: TGTGCCAGCAGCCTGGACAGTCGCTCGATCGAGACCCAGTACTTC; CDR3: CASSLDSRSIETQYF; D: -; V: TRBV5-4; size: -; J: TRBJ2-5
DNA: TGTGCCAGCAGCGTAGATCACACGGGGAATGGCTACACCTTC; CDR3: CASSVDHTGNGYTF; D: -; V: TRBV9; size: -; J: TRBJ1-2
DNA: TGTGCCAGCAGTTTATGGGAGGTTATGAACACTGAAGCTTTCTTT; CDR3: CASSLWEVMNTEAFF; D: -; V: TRBV28; size: -; J: TRBJ1-1
DNA: TGCGCCAGCAGCTTGGAGCTTAGCGGGAGAGGCACCGGGGAGCTGTTTTTT; CDR3: CASSLELSGRGTGELFF; D: TRBD2; V: TRBV5-1; size: few; J: TRBJ2-2
DNA: TGCAGCGTTGAGCGACAAGGGGGAAGGGGAACTGAAGCTTTCTTT; CDR3: CSVERQGGRGTEAFF; D: -; V: TRBV29-1; size: -; J: TRBJ1-1
DNA: TGCGCCAGCAGTTCCGGACAGGGATCCTACAATGAGCAGTTCTTC; CDR3: CASSSGQGSYNEQFF; D: TRBD1; V: TRBV5-1; size: -; J: TRBJ2-1
DNA: TGCGCCAGCAGAAAAGGACAGGGGGAGGGCTACACCTTC; CDR3: CASRKGQGEGYTF; D: TRBD1; V: TRBV23-1; size: -; J: TRBJ1-2
DNA: TGTGCCAGCAGCCCACTAGCGGGGGGTAGGGAGACCCAGTACTTC; CDR3: CASSPLAGGRETQYF; D: TRBD2; V: TRBV7-6; size: -; J: TRBJ2-5
DNA: TGTGCCAGCAGCCCCGGGACTGGCCAAGAGACCCAGTACTTC; CDR3: CASSPGTGQETQYF; D: -; V: TRBV7-3; size: -; J: TRBJ2-5
DNA: TGTGCCAGCAGTGAAGCGGGCGGCGGGACAGGGATGAATCAGCCCCAGCATTTT; CDR3: CASSEAGGGTGMNQPQHF; D: TRBD1; V: TRBV6-1; size: few; J: TRBJ1-5
DNA: TGTGCCAGCAGCTTAGATCTCCTAGCGGAATACAATGAGCAGTTCTTC; CDR3: CASSLDLLAEYNEQFF; D: TRBD2; V: TRBV11-2; size: -; J: TRBJ2-1
DNA: TGTGCCACCAGTGATCCTTCGGGGGGGAGGCGATCCTACAATGAGCAGTTCTTC; CDR3: CATSDPSGGRRSYNEQFF; D: TRBD2; V: TRBV24-1; size: -; J: TRBJ2-1
DNA: TGTGCCAGCAGTAGGGACAGAAATTCACCCCTCCACTTT; CDR3: CASSRDRNSPLHF; D: TRBD1; V: TRBV27; size: -; J: TRBJ1-6
DNA: TGCGCCAGCAGCTTGGGGACAGATGGAAACACCATATATTTT; CDR3: CASSLGTDGNTIYF; D: -; V: TRBV5-1; size: -; J: TRBJ1-3
DNA: TGTGCCAGTAGCTACCCCGGGACCGCACGCGGGGAAGGTTTCTTT; CDR3: CASSYPGTARGEGFF; D: -; V: TRBV19; size: -; J: TRBJ1-1
DNA: TGTGCCAGCAGTGAACAGGGAGGCCCCTACGAGCAGTACTTC; CDR3: CASSEQGGPYEQYF; D: -; V: TRBV6-1; size: -; J: TRBJ2-7
DNA: TGTGCCAGCAGCCTGGGGGCCGGGACAGGGGATGAAAAACTGTTTTTT; CDR3: CASSLGAGTGDEKLFF; D: TRBD1; V: TRBV7-9; size: -; J: TRBJ1-4
DNA: TGTGCCACCAGTGACCCCGGGACAGGGTCCACCGGGGAGCTGTTTTTT; CDR3: CATSDPGTGSTGELFF; D: TRBD1; V: TRBV24-1; size: -; J: TRBJ2-2
DNA: TGTGCCAGCAGCTTTTTTCCCCAAGGGACGGAGGGATCTGAAGCTTTCTTT; CDR3: CASSFFPQGTEGSEAFF; D: -; V: TRBV5-6; size: -; J: TRBJ1-1
DNA: TGTGCCAGCAGCCTTACTAGCGGTTTTCAGGTGAAGCAGTTCTTC; CDR3: CASSLTSGFQVKQFF; D: TRBD2; V: TRBV14; size: -; J: TRBJ2-1
DNA: TGTGCCAGCAGGAGGACAGAGCAGAACACTGAAGCTTTCTTT; CDR3: CASRRTEQNTEAFF; D: -; V: TRBV7-9; size: -; J: TRBJ1-1
DNA: TGTGCCTGGAGTGCCTCTGGACTAGCGGGAGGTAGAAACATTCAGTACTTC; CDR3: CAWSASGLAGGRNIQYF; D: TRBD2; V: TRBV30; size: -; J: TRBJ2-4
DNA: TGTGCCAGCTCACCAACACCTCTGAATTCCGGGACAGGGGGGAGAAGAGACTACGAGCAGTACTTC; CDR3: CASSPTPLNSGTGGRRDYEQYF; D: TRBD1; V: TRBV18; size: few; J: TRBJ2-7
DNA: TGTGCCAGCAGGAACAGTAACAGGGGGCACAACGAGCAGTACTTC; CDR3: CASRNSNRGHNEQYF; D: TRBD1; V: TRBV6-5; size: -; J: TRBJ2-7
DNA: TGTGCCAGCAGTGCGGGACTAGCGGGAGCCGGGGAGCTGTTTTTT; CDR3: CASSAGLAGAGELFF; D: TRBD2; V: TRBV2; size: -; J: TRBJ2-2
DNA: TGTGCCAGCAGGGACAGTCGTAGCAATCAGCCCCAGCATTTT; CDR3: CASRDSRSNQPQHF; D: -; V: TRBV2; size: -; J: TRBJ1-5
DNA: TGTGCCAGCAGTCCCCGGAGTAGCGGGAGAGAGACCCAGTACTTC; CDR3: CASSPRSSGRETQYF; D: TRBD2; V: TRBV6-5; size: -; J: TRBJ2-5
DNA: TGCGCCAGCAGCTTGGAGGGGTGGACTAATGAAAAACTGTTTTTT; CDR3: CASSLEGWTNEKLFF; D: -; V: TRBV5-1; size: -; J: TRBJ1-4
DNA: TGTGCCAGCAGCTTGGGGGGGGAGCCCTATGGCTACACCTTC; CDR3: CASSLGGEPYGYTF; D: -; V: TRBV5-4; size: -; J: TRBJ1-2
DNA: TGCGCCAGCACCCTATCCCCCTACAATGAGCAGTTCTTC; CDR3: CASTLSPYNEQFF; D: -; V: TRBV10-2; size: -; J: TRBJ2-1
DNA: TGTGCCAGCAGTTTAGAAGGGACAGCTCTTCCAACTAATGAAAAACTGTTTTTT; CDR3: CASSLEGTALPTNEKLFF; D: TRBD1; V: TRBV27; size: -; J: TRBJ1-4
DNA: TGCAGCGTGCAACTAGTGACCTCCTACAATGAGCAGTTCTTC; CDR3: CSVQLVTSYNEQFF; D: -; V: TRBV29-1; size: -; J: TRBJ2-1
DNA: TGCAGCGTTGGGGGACAGAACACTGAAGCTTTCTTT; CDR3: CSVGGQNTEAFF; D: -; V: TRBV29-1; size: few; J: TRBJ1-1
DNA: TGTGCCAGCTCACCCCGCGCACAACAGGGGTCACTTTACAATGAGCAGTTCTTC; CDR3: CASSPRAQQGSLYNEQFF; D: TRBD1; V: TRBV18; size: -; J: TRBJ2-1
DNA: TGTGCCAGCCGCGCCTACAATGAGCAGTTCTTC; CDR3: CASRAYNEQFF; D: -; V: TRBV7-9; size: -; J: TRBJ2-1
DNA: TGTGCCAGCAGTTACGGGGCGGGAGGGTTGAATGAGCAGTTCTTC; CDR3: CASSYGAGGLNEQFF; D: TRBD2; V: TRBV6-6; size: -; J: TRBJ2-1
DNA: TGTGCCAGCAGCGGAGAACAGGGGGCGCTGTATGGCTACACCTTC; CDR3: CASSGEQGALYGYTF; D: TRBD1; V: TRBV13; size: once; J: TRBJ1-2
DNA: TGTGCCAGCAGAATGACAGGGAACTATGGCTACACCTTC; CDR3: CASRMTGNYGYTF; D: TRBD1; V: TRBV12-3/TRBV12-4; size: once; J: TRBJ1-2
DNA: TGTGCCAGCAGTCTCGGACAGGTCTACGAGCAGTACTTC; CDR3: CASSLGQVYEQYF; D: TRBD1; V: TRBV2; size: once; J: TRBJ2-7
DNA: TGTGCCAGCAGTACAGACAGGGCAGATACGCAGTATTTT; CDR3: CASSTDRADTQYF; D: TRBD1; V: TRBV12-3/TRBV12-4; size: -; J: TRBJ2-3